Included here is one TCR beta chain sequence, with context. What antigen it recognizes has not been identified. No much larger clone exists at a distance of one base, and base qualities are not known. The immunoSEQ Assay, a bias-controlled multiplex PCR, was used to amplify TCRbeta CDR3 regions from genomic DNA. On the authors' methods: Within the assay, amplification of reference gene primers was used to estimate how many nucleated cells each sample contained. Sequence reads were collapsed and filtered to measure the absolute abundance of every unique TCRbeta CDR3 rearrangement. For each sample, productive Simpson clonality was calculated as the square root of Simpson's diversity index over productive rearrangements. TCRdb re-hosts the immuneACCESS table, in-frame sequences only. Its copies lack some clones; in the studies checked, an unresolved V gene accounts for under half of them, and the cause for the rest is not known. That table furnishes V, J and clone size, whereas the DNA furnished D and trimming. Across this sample there are 150,000 or so clones, with 82% seen only once. Roughly 15% of the sample is in the top ten clones.

Each collaborating institution followed its own protocols to collect whole blood in K2EDTA tubes. Collaborator samples were shipped for TCRbeta analysis as frozen whole blood, isolated PBMCs, or DNA extracted from either sample type. The sample is drawn from a study of blood T cell repertoires in COVID-19 (TCRdb year 2020). Regarding the complete study: Samples covering the acute and convalescent phases of COVID-19 were provided by collaborators in the United States, Italy and Spain. Sample metadata almost always included a de-identified subject ID, COVID-19 status, age in years and sex. Where available, HLA class I and class II types were obtained from metadata supplied by the sample provider rather than from assay-based typing. The repertoires were released in a freely available public database meant as a resource for research on the immune response to SARS-CoV-2. Subjects who had been exposed to COVID-19, were actively infected with it, or had recovered from it provided the deeply sampled blood TCRbeta repertoires that made up the dataset. The material from the prospective study consisted of cDNA or gDNA derived from T cells, B-cell-depleted T cells, or PBMCs. The samples were drawn from two sources: the first 160 participants of the ongoing ImmuneRACE study, and 1,254 subjects contributed by 6 global collaborators.

Points the paper makes about the study in general: The quantity of clinical and demographic metadata differed by source and by participant and was supplied without curation.

Deletion took 7 bases off V and 2 bases off J, with a span of 18 bases between the germline ends. Sequences LNHDA (CDR1) and SQIVND (CDR2) are obtained from the germline V gene (reference sequence). Its CDR3 holds 17 amino acids, cysteine through phenylalanine. Only the CDR3 portion is preserved as DNA: 51 bases, with reading frame beginning at the first base. Sequenced input: peripheral blood. This sequence was found in a human donor with acute or convalescent COVID-19. The donor label of this sample is uncertain. The V gene is TRBV19 and the J gene is TRBJ2-6; perhaps TRBD1 is the D gene, with 6 bases matching. The base sequence is TGTGCCAGTAACGGCCGACTGGGGGCACCTGGGGCCAACGTCCTGACTTTC. Its protein product is CASNGRLGAPGANVLTF.